The 10 T cell receptor beta chains listed next were all sequenced from one sample in a study of blood T cell repertoires in COVID-19. The data were produced by immunoSEQ multiplex PCR, yet TCRdb's version contains in-frame clones alone and is incomplete. The profile shows under 300,000 clones, 85% to 90% of them singletons. Source material: PBMCs or T cells enriched from blood (not recorded which). Every receptor here comes from an older woman who had recovered from COVID-19.

This clone was seen at least ten times. The chain links TRBV28 to TRBJ1-5; TRBD1 aligns across 10 bases. The CDR3 totals 15 residues. From germline, CDR1 is MDHEN and CDR2 SYDVKM. V was pared by 4 bases and J by 6 bases, with 6 bases of the junction left unmatched. CDR3 residues: CASSSGTGEAQPQHF. CDR3 DNA sequence: TGTGCCAGCAGTTCCGGGACAGGGGAGGCTCAGCCCCAGCATTTT.

The rearrangement joins TRBV4-1 to TRBJ2-7, with 10 bases identical to TRBD2. The germline V gene encodes CDR1 MGHRA and CDR2 YSYEKL. The CDR3 spans 16 residues. Germline trimming cut 1 base from V and 4 bases from J; bases unmatched to any gene: 7. CDR3 protein: CASSQGPSGSPYEQYF. In DNA, the CDR3 is TGCGCCAGCAGCCAAGGGCCTAGCGGGAGTCCGTACGAGCAGTACTTC.

Note on this clone: Distinct nucleotide sequences in the sample also encode this CDR3. The V gene is TRBV18, the J gene TRBJ2-5; 9 nucleotides match TRBD1. V was clipped by 6 bases and J by 4 bases; unmatched bases: 6. The CDR3 length is 14 residues. Germline CDR1 KGHSH, CDR2 LQKENI. As DNA, the CDR3 is TGTGCCAGCTCCCCGGGACAGGGACGAGAGACCCAGTACTTC. Translated, it gives CASSPGQGRETQYF. Using reference TRBV18 and TRBJ2-5 for the parts outside the CDR3, the full variable domain is NAGVMQNPRHLVRRRGQEARLRCSPMKGHSHVYWYRQLPEEGLKFMVYLQKENIIDESGMPKERFSAEFPKEGPSILRIQQVVRGDSAAYFCASSPGQGRETQYFGPGTRLLVL.

The genes are TRBV19 and TRBJ2-7, with 13 bases identical to TRBD2. Germline V lookup: CDR1 LNHDA, CDR2 SQIVND (reference sequence). The CDR3 consists of 18 residues. The V gene end was trimmed by 3 bases and the J gene end by 3 bases; junction bases not matched to a gene: 11. The CDR3 is CASSIRMVTSGRFYEQYF. For the CDR3, the DNA is TGTGCCAGTAGTATCCGCATGGTGACTAGCGGGAGGTTCTACGAGCAGTACTTC.

The V call is TRBV30, the J call TRBJ2-2; D unresolved. CDR3 length: 11 residues. The V end was cut by 5 bases, the J end by 4 bases, with 5 bases between. Germline values: CDR1 GTSNPN, CDR2 SVGIG (reference sequence). The chain's CDR3 is CAWQITGELFF. The CDR3 coding sequence is TGTGCCTGGCAAATCACCGGGGAGCTGTTTTTT.

This CDR3 reads CASSRATGSQNTIYF. DNA for the CDR3: TGTGCCAGCTCACGAGCGACAGGGAGTCAAAACACCATATATTTT. V is TRBV18 and J is TRBJ1-3; TRBD1 matches 7 bases. The V and J ends lost 4 bases and 6 bases, in that order; junction bases with no gene match: 9. CDR1 is KGHSH and CDR2 is LQKENI in the germline V gene. There are 15 residues in the CDR3.

The gene calls are TRBV4-1 and TRBJ1-1; no clear D gene. The CDR3 spans 14 residues. Looked up from germline, CDR1 is MGHRA and CDR2 is YSYEKL. Trimming shortened V by 8 bases and J by 3 bases, and 16 bases separated the two germline ends. DNA for the CDR3: TGCGCCAGCGGCAGAGGTAGCAAATACACTGAAGCTTTCTTT. It yields the protein CASGRGSKYTEAFF.

This clone appeared a single time. The chain is built from TRBV9 and TRBJ2-1, with D perhaps TRBD1 (5 bases). This CDR3 spans 13 amino acids. CDR1 is SGDLS and CDR2 is YYNGEE in the germline V gene. V was clipped by 0 bases and J by 7 bases, with 8 bases between them. DNA for the CDR3: TGTGCCAGCAGCGTAGGACAGCTTAATGAGCAGTTCTTC. It codes for CASSVGQLNEQFF.

The chain is built from TRBV5-5 and TRBJ1-2, with D perhaps matching TRBD1 (6 bases). Trimming removed 4 bases from V and 7 bases from J, with 11 bases in between. Per the germline V gene, CDR1 is SGHKS and CDR2 is YYEKEE (reference sequence). This CDR3 has 12 amino acids. CDR3 region: CASSEQGAGYTF. The CDR3 DNA reads TGTGCCAGCAGCGAACAGGGAGCTGGCTACACCTTC. Using reference TRBV5-5 and TRBJ1-2 for the parts outside the CDR3, the full variable domain is DAGVTQSPTHLIKTRGQQVTLRCSPISGHKSVSWYQQVLGQGPQFIFQYYEKEERGRGNFPDRFSARQFPNYSSELNVNALLLGDSALYLCASSEQGAGYTFGSGTRLTVV.

The rearrangement links TRBV4-1 to TRBJ2-4, with a tentative D call TRBD1 (5 bases). Germline CDR1 is MGHRA and CDR2 is YSYEKL. This CDR3 is built from 13 residues. Trimming left V 1 base short and J 8 bases short, with 9 bases between. The CDR3: CASSQGGRDIQYF. The CDR3 DNA reads as TGCGCCAGCAGCCAAGGGGGCCGGGACATTCAGTACTTC.